A selection of T cell receptor beta chains follows, all from one sample in a study of shared clonotypes between healthy human individuals. The protocol was immunoSEQ multiplex PCR, while the TCRdb copy is restricted to in-frame clones and leaves out a portion. The repertoire holds over a million clones, 95% to 97% seen once, with more than 0.9% in the top ten. Sequences were obtained from naive CD4+ T cells sorted from blood. The source is a man in his thirties or forties in good health. Both conserved end residues are part of each CDR3. Fields, in order: J gene, clone size, V gene, D gene, CDR3 DNA, CDR3 protein. The D gene is left open where the match is weak. Part of the rows lack a size; the others show once, few, many or a class for expanded clones.

J gene: TRBJ2-1; clone size: .; V gene: TRBV11-2; D gene: .; CDR3 DNA: TGTGCCAGCAGCTTAGAAGGGGACGCCAAGTCCTACAATGAGCAGTTCTTC; CDR3 protein: CASSLEGDAKSYNEQFF
J gene: TRBJ2-3; clone size: .; V gene: TRBV5-1; D gene: .; CDR3 DNA: TGCGCCAGCACGGCTAGACTACGCACAGATACGCAGTATTTT; CDR3 protein: CASTARLRTDTQYF
J gene: TRBJ2-7; clone size: .; V gene: TRBV5-4; D gene: .; CDR3 DNA: TGTGCCAGCAGCTTTGACTCCACTCTCGAGCAGTACTTC; CDR3 protein: CASSFDSTLEQYF
J gene: TRBJ2-4; clone size: once; V gene: TRBV6-5; D gene: .; CDR3 DNA: TGTGCCAGCAGCCTTCGGCGGGGCGTTCAGTACTTC; CDR3 protein: CASSLRRGVQYF
J gene: TRBJ1-3; clone size: once; V gene: TRBV5-4; D gene: .; CDR3 DNA: TGTGCCAGCAGCTCTGGCGACTCTGGAAACACCATATATTTT; CDR3 protein: CASSSGDSGNTIYF
J gene: TRBJ1-1; clone size: .; V gene: TRBV10-3; D gene: TRBD1; CDR3 DNA: TGTGCCATCAGCCGACAGGGGGCGGGGGCTGAAGCTTTCTTT; CDR3 protein: CAISRQGAGAEAFF
J gene: TRBJ1-1; clone size: once; V gene: TRBV27; D gene: TRBD1; CDR3 DNA: TGTGCCAGCAGTCCAATCAGGGGGCTGGACACTGAAGCTTTCTTT; CDR3 protein: CASSPIRGLDTEAFF
J gene: TRBJ2-1; clone size: .; V gene: TRBV28; D gene: TRBD1; CDR3 DNA: TGTGCCAGCAGCACCCGGACAGGGCGAACCTACAATGAGCAGTTCTTC; CDR3 protein: CASSTRTGRTYNEQFF
J gene: TRBJ2-7; clone size: .; V gene: TRBV7-2; D gene: .; CDR3 DNA: TGTGCCAGCAGCTCTCTACGGGTAGACGAGCAGTACTTC; CDR3 protein: CASSSLRVDEQYF
J gene: TRBJ1-1; clone size: .; V gene: TRBV7-9; D gene: TRBD1; CDR3 DNA: TGTGCCAGCAGCACATACAGGGGCACTGAAGCTTTCTTT; CDR3 protein: CASSTYRGTEAFF
J gene: TRBJ2-7; clone size: .; V gene: TRBV7-6; D gene: TRBD2; CDR3 DNA: TGTGCCAGCAGCTTGAGGGCTAGCGGGATCTCAGGAGGCTACGAGCAGTACTTC; CDR3 protein: CASSLRASGISGGYEQYF
J gene: TRBJ1-4; clone size: .; V gene: TRBV4-1; D gene: .; CDR3 DNA: TGCGCCAGCAGCCAAGATCAGAGTAATGAAAAACTGTTTTTT; CDR3 protein: CASSQDQSNEKLFF
J gene: TRBJ1-5; clone size: .; V gene: TRBV19; D gene: .; CDR3 DNA: TGTGCCAGTAGTGAATACGCGACCAATCAGCCCCAGCATTTT; CDR3 protein: CASSEYATNQPQHF
J gene: TRBJ2-5; clone size: .; V gene: TRBV2; D gene: .; CDR3 DNA: TGTGCCAGCAGGGCCGGGCCTTTGGAGACCCAGTACTTC; CDR3 protein: CASRAGPLETQYF
J gene: TRBJ2-5; clone size: .; V gene: TRBV7-3; D gene: .; CDR3 DNA: TGTGCCAGCAGCTTAAATACAGGGCCCCAAGAGACCCAGTACTTC; CDR3 protein: CASSLNTGPQETQYF
J gene: TRBJ1-1; clone size: .; V gene: TRBV5-5; D gene: TRBD1; CDR3 DNA: TGTGCCAGCAGCTTGTTCGGGGCAGGGGGCACCAGTGAAGCTTTCTTT; CDR3 protein: CASSLFGAGGTSEAFF
J gene: TRBJ2-7; clone size: .; V gene: TRBV28; D gene: .; CDR3 DNA: TGTGCCAGCAGGCTGGCACTCCACTACGAGCAGTACTTC; CDR3 protein: CASRLALHYEQYF
J gene: TRBJ1-4; clone size: .; V gene: TRBV30; D gene: TRBD1; CDR3 DNA: TGTGCCTGGAGCTGGGACAGGGATGAAAAACTGTTTTTT; CDR3 protein: CAWSWDRDEKLFF
J gene: TRBJ1-5; clone size: once; V gene: TRBV7-8; D gene: .; CDR3 DNA: TGTGCCAGCAGCTTAGAGGGTCAGCCCCAGCATTTT; CDR3 protein: CASSLEGQPQHF
J gene: TRBJ2-7; clone size: .; V gene: TRBV27; D gene: .; CDR3 DNA: TGTGCCAGCAGCATAATAAACAGTGACGAGCAGTACTTC; CDR3 protein: CASSIINSDEQYF
J gene: TRBJ1-5; clone size: .; V gene: TRBV7-9; D gene: TRBD1; CDR3 DNA: TGTGCCAGCAGTCATAACCCCGGGACAGGGGAACAGCCCCAGCATTTT; CDR3 protein: CASSHNPGTGEQPQHF
J gene: TRBJ1-4; clone size: once; V gene: TRBV15; D gene: .; CDR3 DNA: TGTGCCACCAGCAGAGAGGGGGGGCTCGGTGAAAAACTGTTTTTT; CDR3 protein: CATSREGGLGEKLFF
J gene: TRBJ1-5; clone size: .; V gene: TRBV6-6; D gene: .; CDR3 DNA: TGTGCCAGCAAACCCCTGGATAGCAATCAGCCCCAGCATTTT; CDR3 protein: CASKPLDSNQPQHF
J gene: TRBJ1-5; clone size: .; V gene: TRBV11-2; D gene: .; CDR3 DNA: TGTGCCAGCAGCTTAGATTTAGGGGAACAGCCCCAGCATTTT; CDR3 protein: CASSLDLGEQPQHF
J gene: TRBJ1-2; clone size: .; V gene: TRBV5-1; D gene: .; CDR3 DNA: TGCGCCAGCAGCTTGGGGACTCAGGGAGCCGGCTACACCTTC; CDR3 protein: CASSLGTQGAGYTF
J gene: TRBJ1-2; clone size: .; V gene: TRBV27; D gene: .; CDR3 DNA: TGTGCCAGCAGGTTAGACTTCCTGTATGGCTACACCTTC; CDR3 protein: CASRLDFLYGYTF
J gene: TRBJ1-4; clone size: .; V gene: TRBV4-3; D gene: .; CDR3 DNA: TGCGCCAGCAGCCAAGTCGTTTTTGGGGTAACTAATGAAAAACTGTTTTTT; CDR3 protein: CASSQVVFGVTNEKLFF
J gene: TRBJ2-5; clone size: .; V gene: TRBV28; D gene: .; CDR3 DNA: TGTGCCAGCAGTCAACCTACAACTGCGTACCAAGAGACCCAGTACTTC; CDR3 protein: CASSQPTTAYQETQYF
J gene: TRBJ2-7; clone size: .; V gene: TRBV28; D gene: TRBD1; CDR3 DNA: TGTGCCAGCAGTTCATCCGGGACAGGGGTAGCCTACGAGCAGTACTTC; CDR3 protein: CASSSSGTGVAYEQYF
J gene: TRBJ1-2; clone size: .; V gene: TRBV6-6; D gene: .; CDR3 DNA: TGTGCCAGCAGTCCCGGAGGCGGCTACACCTTC; CDR3 protein: CASSPGGGYTF
J gene: TRBJ2-3; clone size: .; V gene: TRBV19; D gene: .; CDR3 DNA: TGTGCCAGTAGTATCTCACTGCGACAGGCAAATACGCAGTATTTT; CDR3 protein: CASSISLRQANTQYF
J gene: TRBJ2-1; clone size: .; V gene: TRBV6-1; D gene: TRBD2; CDR3 DNA: TGTGCCAGCAGTGCGAAAAGGACTAGCGGGATAAATGAGCAGTTCTTC; CDR3 protein: CASSAKRTSGINEQFF
J gene: TRBJ2-1; clone size: once; V gene: TRBV5-8; D gene: TRBD2; CDR3 DNA: TGTGCCAGCAGCTTACCGGGACTAGCGGGAGGGGCGTACAATGAGCAGTTCTTC; CDR3 protein: CASSLPGLAGGAYNEQFF
J gene: TRBJ1-2; clone size: .; V gene: TRBV7-2; D gene: TRBD1; CDR3 DNA: TGTGCCAGCAGCCCCCAGACAGGGGACTATGGCTACACCTTC; CDR3 protein: CASSPQTGDYGYTF
J gene: TRBJ2-7; clone size: .; V gene: TRBV6-1; D gene: .; CDR3 DNA: TGTGCCAGCAGGACAGGAAGGGGTTCCTACGAGCAGTACTTC; CDR3 protein: CASRTGRGSYEQYF
J gene: TRBJ2-3; clone size: .; V gene: TRBV2; D gene: TRBD1; CDR3 DNA: TGTGCCAGCAGTGGAGGGACAGGGGCCGGGAAAGATACGCAGTATTTT; CDR3 protein: CASSGGTGAGKDTQYF
J gene: TRBJ2-3; clone size: .; V gene: TRBV11-2; D gene: TRBD2; CDR3 DNA: TGTGCCAGCAGCTTAGTGCCCGGGACTAGTGGGACAGATACGCAGTATTTT; CDR3 protein: CASSLVPGTSGTDTQYF
J gene: TRBJ2-4; clone size: .; V gene: TRBV7-2; D gene: .; CDR3 DNA: TGTGCCAGCAGCTCCACGTGGGGGGTCAACATTCAGTACTTC; CDR3 protein: CASSSTWGVNIQYF
J gene: TRBJ2-4; clone size: few; V gene: TRBV5-1; D gene: TRBD1; CDR3 DNA: TGCGCCAGCAGCTTGGGACAGGGACTTCAGTACTTC; CDR3 protein: CASSLGQGLQYF
J gene: TRBJ1-2; clone size: few; V gene: TRBV30; D gene: .; CDR3 DNA: TGTGCCCGAGCACAGGCAGCGGAGGGCTACACCTTC; CDR3 protein: CARAQAAEGYTF
J gene: TRBJ1-2; clone size: .; V gene: TRBV19; D gene: .; CDR3 DNA: TGTGCCAGTAGTATACAGGGAGATTATGGCTACACCTTC; CDR3 protein: CASSIQGDYGYTF
J gene: TRBJ2-1; clone size: .; V gene: TRBV27; D gene: .; CDR3 DNA: TGTGCCAGCAGTTTTCTTACCTACAATGAGCAGTTCTTC; CDR3 protein: CASSFLTYNEQFF
J gene: TRBJ1-2; clone size: .; V gene: TRBV15; D gene: .; CDR3 DNA: TGTGCCACCAGCAGAGATCTAGGCAGAGCTAACTATGGCTACACCTTC; CDR3 protein: CATSRDLGRANYGYTF
J gene: TRBJ2-3; clone size: .; V gene: TRBV18; D gene: .; CDR3 DNA: TGTGCCAGCTCATCAATATCAGGGATGGGCACAGATACGCAGTATTTT; CDR3 protein: CASSSISGMGTDTQYF
J gene: TRBJ2-3; clone size: .; V gene: TRBV7-9; D gene: TRBD2; CDR3 DNA: TGTGCCAGCAGTTTAGTGGTTGGGACTAGCGGGTATAAGCAGTATTTT; CDR3 protein: CASSLVVGTSGYKQYF
J gene: TRBJ2-7; clone size: .; V gene: TRBV30; D gene: .; CDR3 DNA: TGTGCCTGGAGTGTTGGTGGGGGAAAGTACTTC; CDR3 protein: CAWSVGGGKYF
J gene: TRBJ2-7; clone size: .; V gene: TRBV5-5; D gene: .; CDR3 DNA: TGTGCCAGCAGCTTGGTGGGGGACTCAGCCTACGAGCAGTACTTC; CDR3 protein: CASSLVGDSAYEQYF
J gene: TRBJ2-1; clone size: .; V gene: TRBV7-2; D gene: TRBD1; CDR3 DNA: TGTGCCAGCAGCTTACTACGACAGGGCCATGAGCAGTTCTTC; CDR3 protein: CASSLLRQGHEQFF
J gene: TRBJ1-2; clone size: few; V gene: TRBV28; D gene: .; CDR3 DNA: TGTGCCAGCAGTTTCGGATCTAACTATGGCTACACCTTC; CDR3 protein: CASSFGSNYGYTF
J gene: TRBJ2-3; clone size: .; V gene: TRBV2; D gene: TRBD2; CDR3 DNA: TGTGCCAATCCCCCCGCTAGCGGGAGCGTCCTAGATACGCAGTATTTT; CDR3 protein: CANPPASGSVLDTQYF
J gene: TRBJ2-5; clone size: .; V gene: TRBV5-1; D gene: .; CDR3 DNA: TGCGCCAGCAGCTCCCGGCCCAGGGGCGACGAGACCCAGTACTTC; CDR3 protein: CASSSRPRGDETQYF
J gene: TRBJ2-3; clone size: .; V gene: TRBV5-1; D gene: .; CDR3 DNA: TGCGCCAGCAGCCTATACAGGGACCGCACAGATACGCAGTATTTT; CDR3 protein: CASSLYRDRTDTQYF
J gene: TRBJ1-1; clone size: .; V gene: TRBV14; D gene: .; CDR3 DNA: TGTGCCAGCAGCCAACGAGAGAACACTGAAGCTTTCTTT; CDR3 protein: CASSQRENTEAFF
J gene: TRBJ2-5; clone size: .; V gene: TRBV20-1; D gene: .; CDR3 DNA: TGCAGTGCAGAGAAACCTGAGACCCAGTACTTC; CDR3 protein: CSAEKPETQYF
J gene: TRBJ1-2; clone size: .; V gene: TRBV5-1; D gene: .; CDR3 DNA: TGCGCCAGCAGCTTGGCTGGGGACGGCTACACCTTC; CDR3 protein: CASSLAGDGYTF
J gene: TRBJ1-4; clone size: .; V gene: TRBV18; D gene: .; CDR3 DNA: TGTGCCAGCCGACAGGATGAAAAACTGTTTTTT; CDR3 protein: CASRQDEKLFF
J gene: TRBJ1-5; clone size: .; V gene: TRBV2; D gene: .; CDR3 DNA: TGTGCCAGCAGTGAATCAGGGGAGGATCAGCCCCAGCATTTT; CDR3 protein: CASSESGEDQPQHF
J gene: TRBJ2-1; clone size: .; V gene: TRBV5-4; D gene: TRBD1; CDR3 DNA: TGTGCCAGCAGCTCGGGACAGGGGGGAAACAATGAGCAGTTCTTC; CDR3 protein: CASSSGQGGNNEQFF
J gene: TRBJ2-2; clone size: .; V gene: TRBV5-6; D gene: TRBD1; CDR3 DNA: TGTGCCAGCAGCTTACGGGACAGGGGAACCGGGGAGCTGTTTTTT; CDR3 protein: CASSLRDRGTGELFF